Presented here are 19 T cell receptor beta chains from one specimen sequenced in a study of PD-1 blockade in classical Hodgkin lymphoma. Every patient had relapsed following autologous stem cell transplantation, and cohorts differed in brentuximab vedotin exposure. The repertoire was sequenced with immunoSEQ multiplex PCR; TCRdb's copy has only in-frame clones and lacks some. The table records about 50,000 clones, over 60% of them present only once. Sample: peripheral blood mononuclear cells (PBMCs), taken before the second cycle of nivolumab. The receptors shown here come from a human donor with classical Hodgkin lymphoma.

Only a few counts were recorded for this clone. The rearrangement joins TRBV19 to TRBJ1-1; unclear D gene. This CDR3 region has 14 residues. Trimming stripped 10 bases from V and 0 bases from J, with 15 bases between. The germline CDR1 and CDR2 sequences are LNHDA and SQIVND (reference sequence). CDR3 loop: CATLDLDLNTEAFF. The CDR3 DNA follows: TGTGCCACCCTGGACCTCGACCTGAACACTGAAGCTTTCTTT.

The CDR3 DNA reads as TGTGCCAGCAGTAGGGCCTCTGGAAACACCATATATTTT. Amino acid sequence: CASSRASGNTIYF. The chain combines TRBV27 with TRBJ1-3; no clear D gene. The germline V gene encodes CDR1 MNHEY and CDR2 SMNVEV (reference sequence). Trimming left V 5 bases short and J 0 bases short, with 5 bases between. The CDR3 runs 13 residues.

The rearrangement uses TRBV6-5 and TRBJ2-5; the D is unclear. Germline lookup yields CDR1 MNHEY and CDR2 SVGAGI. The germline V and J ends were trimmed by 5 bases and 1 base, with 8 bases remaining between them. The CDR3 consists of 13 residues. CDR3: CASSGPFQETQYF. CDR3 in DNA: TGTGCCAGCAGTGGTCCCTTCCAAGAGACCCAGTACTTC.

This clone occurred once. Other DNA sequences from this sample encode an identical CDR3 as well. This chain uses TRBV29-1 with TRBJ1-1; TRBD1 might be the D (5 bases). V was pared by 6 bases and J by 4 bases, with 15 bases between. The CDR3 is 13 amino acids. From germline, CDR1 is SQVTM and CDR2 ANQGSEA. The CDR3 DNA reads TGCAGCGTGGATGGTCAGGGACGCACTGAAGCTTTCTTT. Its translation is CSVDGQGRTEAFF.

This chain connects TRBV30 to TRBJ1-1; D is unclear. The germline gives CDR1 GTSNPN, CDR2 SVGIG (reference sequence). The CDR3 has 13 amino acids. V lost 7 bases to trimming and J lost 6 bases, with 18 bases between them. The CDR3 protein is CASRRTTGAEAFF. In nucleotides, the CDR3 is TGTGCCTCGAGGCGGACGACCGGCGCTGAAGCTTTCTTT.

In its sample, this clone was seen once. The chain employs TRBV6-6 and TRBJ1-2; 9 bases fit TRBD1. The CDR3 has 14 amino acids. V lost 6 bases and J lost 3; bases outside the gene matches: 5. Germline CDR1 reads MNHNY; CDR2 reads SVGAGI (reference sequence). The CDR3 protein is CASRERQGDYGYTF. DNA for the CDR3: TGTGCCAGCAGAGAGAGACAGGGGGACTATGGCTACACCTTC.

This sequence joins TRBV10-1 and TRBJ2-1, with TRBD1 as a possible D gene (5 bases). Germline V gene lookup returns CDR1 WNHNN and CDR2 SYGVQD (reference sequence). The CDR3 has 15 amino acids. V shed 8 bases and J shed 6 bases, with 20 bases lying between them. CDR3: CASHHDSNRGNEQFF. The CDR3 DNA reads as TGCGCCAGCCACCACGACAGTAATCGTGGCAATGAGCAGTTCTTC.

To note about this clone: The sample holds other DNA sequences that translate to the same CDR3. The chain couples TRBV4-1 to TRBJ1-1; 7 bases are shared with TRBD1. Germline values: CDR1 MGHRA, CDR2 YSYEKL. The CDR3 spans 16 residues. V shed 3 bases and J 2 bases; nucleotides not matched to a gene: 9. CDR3: CASSQGGTAFNTEAFF. Written as DNA, the CDR3 is TGCGCCAGCAGCCAGGGGGGGACAGCGTTTAACACTGAAGCTTTCTTT.

V is TRBV28 and J is TRBJ2-1; 11 bases are shared with TRBD2. The junction had 7 bases not matched to a gene; V was cut back by 7 bases and J by 2 bases. CDR1 and CDR2 (germline): MDHEN, SYDVKM. The CDR3 length is 16 residues. Here the CDR3 reads CASTMGGLAAYNEQFF. Here the CDR3 DNA reads TGTGCCAGCACCATGGGGGGACTAGCGGCCTACAATGAGCAGTTCTTC.

This rearrangement joins TRBV28 to TRBJ2-2, with 13 bases that match TRBD2. V lost 7 bases and J lost 1; bases outside the gene matches: 6. This CDR3 is 17 amino acids long. From germline, CDR1 is MDHEN and CDR2 SYDVKM. The CDR3 DNA reads TGTGCCAGCACTCAACTAGCGGGAGGGCAGAACACCGGGGAGCTGTTTTTT. Protein product: CASTQLAGGQNTGELFF.

The chain carries TRBV11-2 and TRBJ1-5; a weak D match, TRBD1 (6 bases). CDR3 length equals 16 residues. Germline CDR1 is SGHAT and CDR2 is FQNNGV. V lost 0 bases and J lost 9, with 18 bases in between. CDR3 nucleotides: TGTGCCAGCAGCTTAGATTTGGGGGGCGCCAAAGGGCCCCAGCATTTT. It translates to CASSLDLGGAKGPQHF.

The V gene is TRBV19, the J gene TRBJ2-6; 7 bases are shared with TRBD1. The germline V gene encodes CDR1 LNHDA and CDR2 SQIVND (reference sequence). This CDR3 region has 19 residues. After removal of 9 bases from V and 1 base from J, the junction contained 18 bases not matched to a gene. This CDR3 reads CARLPRQGKKRSGANVLTF. The DNA of the CDR3 is TGTGCCAGACTTCCAAGACAGGGTAAGAAGCGGTCTGGGGCCAACGTCCTGACTTTC.

The genes are TRBV6-6 and TRBJ2-7; 10 bases agree with TRBD1. CDR1 MNHNY and CDR2 SVGAGI come from the germline V gene (reference sequence). The CDR3 runs 14 residues. The trim removed 3 bases at V and 3 bases at J, leaving 2 bases unmatched. CDR3 sequence: CASSYGTGVYEQYF. The CDR3 region has the DNA TGTGCCAGCAGTTATGGGACAGGGGTCTACGAGCAGTACTTC.

The chain employs TRBV6-5 and TRBJ1-1; D call uncertain. The CDR3 has 13 residues. From germline, CDR1 is MNHEY and CDR2 SVGAGI. V was cut by 4 bases and J by 2 bases, with 8 bases left in between. The CDR3 loop reads CASSWSQNTEAFF. The CDR3 DNA follows: TGTGCCAGCAGTTGGAGCCAAAACACTGAAGCTTTCTTT.

The gene calls are TRBV19 and TRBJ1-2, with D uncertain. CDR3 length equals 16 residues. Germline-derived CDR1 and CDR2 are LNHDA and SQIVND (reference sequence). V lost 5 bases to trimming and J lost 6 bases, with 22 bases between them. The CDR3 DNA reads TGTGCCAGTAGTCGAACGACGGATACCCCGCCCAATGGCTACACCTTC. It specifies CASSRTTDTPPNGYTF.

The J gene is TRBJ2-7, the V gene TRBV30, with 9 bases lining up with TRBD2. The V segment lost 4 bases and the J segment 6 bases; nucleotides outside the gene matches: 7. The CDR3 extends over 13 amino acids. Per the germline V gene, CDR1 is GTSNPN and CDR2 is SVGIG (reference sequence). CDR3 bases: TGTGCCTGGAAGGGGGCGGGAGGGGGCGAGCAGTACTTC. Translated, it gives CAWKGAGGGEQYF.

This clone was seen more than once but under ten times. This chain connects TRBV28 to TRBJ1-3; D is uncertain. This CDR3 is built from 17 residues. V lost 2 bases and J 4 bases, leaving 18 bases between the germline ends. The germline V gene has CDR1 MDHEN and CDR2 SYDVKM. The DNA of the CDR3 is TGTGCCAGCAGTTTACCCTCCCACCTACGGTTGGGAAACACCATATATTTT. Translation: CASSLPSHLRLGNTIYF.

The rearrangement joins TRBV7-3 to TRBJ2-3, with D possibly being TRBD2 (6 bases). The germline V and J ends were trimmed by 4 bases and 3 bases, with 11 bases remaining between them. Germline V gene lookup returns CDR1 SGHTA and CDR2 FQGTGA. This CDR3 comprises 14 residues. The CDR3 coding sequence is TGTGCCAGCAGCTGGAGGGAATTTACAGATACGCAGTATTTT. Translating it yields CASSWREFTDTQYF.

The chain combines TRBV9 with TRBJ2-3, with 9 positions matching TRBD1. The germline V gene has CDR1 SGDLS and CDR2 YYNGEE. The V segment lost 7 bases and the J segment 0 bases; nucleotides outside the gene matches: 3. CDR3 length: 14 amino acids. The CDR3 here is CASSGQGSTDTQYF. CDR3 nucleotides: TGTGCCAGCTCGGGACAGGGAAGCACAGATACGCAGTATTTT.